This T cell receptor (beta chain) was sequenced in a study of CD8 T cell repertoires and HIV-1 epitope variants. Study in general: T cells were stimulated with Twenty-five Gag and Nef peptides separately.

Clones were sequenced by immunoSEQ multiplex PCR, and TCRdb holds only the in-frame ones, with some missing. The sample consists of roughly 4,200 clones, approximately 70% of them appearing once. Of note for this clone: Its cognate antigen is unknown.

Germline V gives CDR1 SGDLS, CDR2 YYNGEE. The CDR3 has 15 amino acids. Trimming took 4 bases from V and 2 from J, leaving 15 bases between them. V and J are TRBV9 and TRBJ2-5, with D possibly being TRBD2 (5 bases). The sequenced sample consisted of cultured CD8+ T cells derived from PBMCs. This TCR was sampled from a male donor with HIV. CDR3 in amino acids: CASSSAGIDQETQYF. CDR3 in DNA: TGTGCCAGCAGCTCCGCCGGGATAGATCAAGAGACCCAGTACTTC.